A few counts support the clone carrying this T cell receptor (beta chain). The study reverse transcribed the entire isolated RNA, so it sequenced expressed TCRB transcripts. Generated by immunoSEQ multiplex PCR, the TCRdb table keeps only in-frame clones and is missing some. Of fewer than 400,000 clones in the sample, 8% were seen once. This entry comes from a study of beta chain features in type 1 diabetes. About the study: Sorted cells numbering roughly 98,000,000 were examined across all samples.

The ends lost 4 bases at V and 0 bases at J; junction bases unmatched: 6. In germline, CDR1 is MNHEY, CDR2 SMNVEV (reference sequence). CDR3 length equals 16 residues. This chain joins TRBV27 and TRBJ2-4, with TRBD2 matching 7 bases. Sample: central memory CD4+ T cells from blood. This sequence originates from a young woman in good health. CDR3 DNA sequence: TGTGCCAGCAGTTCCCGACTAGCAGTAGCCAAAAACATTCAGTACTTC. It translates to CASSSRLAVAKNIQYF.